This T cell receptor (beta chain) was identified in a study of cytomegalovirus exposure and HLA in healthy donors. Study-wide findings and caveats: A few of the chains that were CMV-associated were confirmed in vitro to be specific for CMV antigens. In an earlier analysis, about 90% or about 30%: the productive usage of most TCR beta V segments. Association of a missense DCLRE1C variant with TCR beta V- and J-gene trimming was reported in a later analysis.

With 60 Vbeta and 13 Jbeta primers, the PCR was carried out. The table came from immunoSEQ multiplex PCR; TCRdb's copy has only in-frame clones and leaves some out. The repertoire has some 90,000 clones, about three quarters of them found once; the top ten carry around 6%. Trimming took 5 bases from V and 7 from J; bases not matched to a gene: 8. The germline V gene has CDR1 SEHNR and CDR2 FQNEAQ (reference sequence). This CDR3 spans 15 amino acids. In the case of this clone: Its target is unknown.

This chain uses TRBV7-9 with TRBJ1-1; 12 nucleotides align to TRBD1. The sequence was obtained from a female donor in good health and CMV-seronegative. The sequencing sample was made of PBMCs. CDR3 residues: CASSPGTGGAVEAFF. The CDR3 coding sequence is TGTGCCAGCAGCCCGGGGACAGGGGGCGCGGTTGAAGCTTTCTTT.